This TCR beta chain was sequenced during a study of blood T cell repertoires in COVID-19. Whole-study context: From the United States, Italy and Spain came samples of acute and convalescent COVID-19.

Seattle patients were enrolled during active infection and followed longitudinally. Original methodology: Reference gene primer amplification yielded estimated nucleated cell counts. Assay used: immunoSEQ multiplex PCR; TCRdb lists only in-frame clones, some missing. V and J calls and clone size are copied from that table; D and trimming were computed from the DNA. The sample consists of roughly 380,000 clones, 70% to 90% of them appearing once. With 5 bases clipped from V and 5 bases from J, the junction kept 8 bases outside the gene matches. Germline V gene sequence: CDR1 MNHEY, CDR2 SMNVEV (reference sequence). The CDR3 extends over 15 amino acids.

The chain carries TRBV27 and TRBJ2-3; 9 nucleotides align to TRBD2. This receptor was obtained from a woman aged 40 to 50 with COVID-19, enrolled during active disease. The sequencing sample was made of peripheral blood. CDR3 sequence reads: CASSTLAGREDTQYF. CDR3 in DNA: TGTGCCAGCAGTACGCTAGCGGGGAGGGAAGATACGCAGTATTTT.